The sequence of this T cell receptor beta chain was determined in a study of blood T cell repertoires in COVID-19. Background on the study: Nucleic acid was either cDNA or gDNA, and it came from T cells, B-cell-depleted T cells, or PBMCs.

Here immunoSEQ multiplex PCR was the method, and the copy in TCRdb shows in-frame clones only, minus some. The sample holds 200,000 to 250,000 clones, approximately 82% seen once. The V gene end was trimmed by 5 bases and the J gene end by 1 base; junction bases not matched to a gene: 4. The CDR3 is 14 amino acids. The V gene's germline CDR1 is MNHEY and CDR2 SVGAGI. The chain has TRBV6-5 and TRBJ1-1, with 7 bases lining up with TRBD1. Sequencing was performed on peripheral blood. This clonotype was sampled from a woman aged 18 to 35 with acute or convalescent COVID-19. The CDR3 sequence: CASSPGGPNTEAFF. The CDR3 DNA reads TGTGCCAGCAGTCCAGGGGGTCCGAACACTGAAGCTTTCTTT.